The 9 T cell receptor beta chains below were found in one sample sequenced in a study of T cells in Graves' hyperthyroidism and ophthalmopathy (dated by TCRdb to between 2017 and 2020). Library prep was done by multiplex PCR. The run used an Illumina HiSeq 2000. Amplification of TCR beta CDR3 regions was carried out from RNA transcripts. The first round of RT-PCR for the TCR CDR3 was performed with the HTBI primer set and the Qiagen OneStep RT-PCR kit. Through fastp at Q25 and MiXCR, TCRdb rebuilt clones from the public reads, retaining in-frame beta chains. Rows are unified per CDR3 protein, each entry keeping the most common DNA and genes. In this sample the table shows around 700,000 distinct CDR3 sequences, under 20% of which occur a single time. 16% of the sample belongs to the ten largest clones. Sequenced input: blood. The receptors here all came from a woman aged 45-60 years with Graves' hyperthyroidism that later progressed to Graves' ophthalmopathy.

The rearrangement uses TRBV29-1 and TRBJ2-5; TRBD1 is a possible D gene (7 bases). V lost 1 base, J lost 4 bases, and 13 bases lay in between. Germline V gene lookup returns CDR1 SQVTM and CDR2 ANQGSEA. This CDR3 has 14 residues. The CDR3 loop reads CSVEVGGGSETQYF. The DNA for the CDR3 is TGCAGCGTTGAAGTAGGAGGGGGCTCAGAGACCCAGTACTTC.

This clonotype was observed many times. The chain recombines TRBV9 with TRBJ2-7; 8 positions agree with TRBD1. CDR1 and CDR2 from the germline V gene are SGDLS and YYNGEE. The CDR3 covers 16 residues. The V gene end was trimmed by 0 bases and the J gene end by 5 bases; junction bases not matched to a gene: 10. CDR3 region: CASSVGTGFSLDEQYF. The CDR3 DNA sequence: TGTGCCAGCAGCGTAGGGACAGGGTTTTCGCTCGACGAGCAGTACTTC.

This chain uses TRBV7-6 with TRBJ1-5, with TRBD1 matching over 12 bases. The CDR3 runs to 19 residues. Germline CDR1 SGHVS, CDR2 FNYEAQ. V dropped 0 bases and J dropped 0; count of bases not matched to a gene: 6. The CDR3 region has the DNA TGTGCCAGCAGCTTAGCTATCGGGACAGGGGGCACTAGCAATCAGCCCCAGCATTTT. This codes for CASSLAIGTGGTSNQPQHF.

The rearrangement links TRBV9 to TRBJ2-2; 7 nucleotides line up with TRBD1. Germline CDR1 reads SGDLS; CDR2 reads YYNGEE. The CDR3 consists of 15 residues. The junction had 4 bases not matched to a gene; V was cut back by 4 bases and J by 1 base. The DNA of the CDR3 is TGTGCCAGCAGCACACAGGGGCGGAACACCGGGGAGCTGTTTTTT. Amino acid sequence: CASSTQGRNTGELFF.

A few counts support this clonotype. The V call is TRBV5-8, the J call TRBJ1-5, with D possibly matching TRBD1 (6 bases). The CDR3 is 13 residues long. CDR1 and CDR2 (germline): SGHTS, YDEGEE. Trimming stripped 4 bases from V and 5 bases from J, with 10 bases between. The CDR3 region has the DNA TGTGCCAGCAGCCGGGACACCTATCAGCCCCAGCATTTT. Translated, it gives CASSRDTYQPQHF. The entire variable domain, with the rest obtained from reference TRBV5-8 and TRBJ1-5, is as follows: EAGVTQSPTHLIKTRGQQATLRCSPISGHTSVYWYQQALGLGLQFLLWYDEGEERNRGNFPPRFSGRQFPNYSSELNVNALELEDSALYLCASSRDTYQPQHFGDGTRLSIL.

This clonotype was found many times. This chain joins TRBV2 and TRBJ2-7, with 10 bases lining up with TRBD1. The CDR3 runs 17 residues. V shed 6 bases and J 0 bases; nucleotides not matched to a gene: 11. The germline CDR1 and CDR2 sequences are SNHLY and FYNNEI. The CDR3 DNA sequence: TGTGCCAGCAGCCCGGGACAGGGGCGGGGGAGCTCCTACGAGCAGTACTTC. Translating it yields CASSPGQGRGSSYEQYF.

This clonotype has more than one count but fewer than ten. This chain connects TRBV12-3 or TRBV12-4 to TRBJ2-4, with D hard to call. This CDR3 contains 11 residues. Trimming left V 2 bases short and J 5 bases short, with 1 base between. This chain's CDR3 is CASSLQNIQYF. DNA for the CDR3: TGTGCCAGCAGTTTACAAAACATTCAGTACTTC.

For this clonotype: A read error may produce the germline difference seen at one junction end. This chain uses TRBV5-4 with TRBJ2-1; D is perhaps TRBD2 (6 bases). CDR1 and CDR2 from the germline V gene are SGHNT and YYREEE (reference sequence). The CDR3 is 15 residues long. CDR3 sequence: CVSSLVTGENNEQFF. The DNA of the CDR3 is TGTGTCAGCAGCTTGGTTACGGGGGAAAACAATGAGCAGTTCTTC.

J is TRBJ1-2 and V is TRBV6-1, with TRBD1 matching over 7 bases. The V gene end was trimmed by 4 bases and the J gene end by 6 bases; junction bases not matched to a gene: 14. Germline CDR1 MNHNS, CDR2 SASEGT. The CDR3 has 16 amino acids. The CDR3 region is CASSVTPGGQAHGYTF. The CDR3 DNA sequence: TGTGCCAGCAGTGTTACTCCGGGCGGACAGGCTCATGGCTACACCTTC.